This TCR beta chain was identified in a study of neurological immune-mediated disorders. Germline values: CDR1 MNHEY, CDR2 SMNVEV (reference sequence). The V end lost 2 bases, the J end lost 0 bases, and 13 bases lay between the germline ends. The CDR3 has 16 residues. This clonotype was found many times. The antigen remains undetermined. Points from the study as a whole: Among 34 multiple sclerosis patients, phylogenetic grouping put the repertoires of 18 into a single related-CDR3 cluster, a possible signature. There was no clinical or MRI feature that showed an association with the multiple sclerosis repertoire cluster.

MiXCR, run by TCRdb on the 5' RACE reads, gives a single entry per CDR3 protein. Of about 66,000 distinct CDR3 sequences listed, less than 4% are singletons. The origin of this receptor is a man aged 25-40 years with multiple sclerosis. Sequenced input: PBMCs. The V call is TRBV27, the J call TRBJ1-2; tentative D call: TRBD1 (6 bases). CDR3 loop: CASSLRRGGANYGYTF. CDR3 in DNA: TGTGCCAGCAGTTTAAGGCGAGGGGGAGCTAACTATGGCTACACCTTC.